The T cell receptor beta chain described here comes from a study of blood T cell repertoires in COVID-19. V lost 3 bases and J 7 bases, leaving 11 bases between the germline ends. The germline V gene has CDR1 SGDLS and CDR2 YYNGEE. The CDR3 sequence is 12 residues long. TCRdb keeps only in-frame clones here, not all; method: immunoSEQ multiplex PCR. The sample includes fewer than 400,000 clones, 70% to 90% of them seen just once. The sequence derives from a young man who had recovered from COVID-19. The V gene is TRBV9, the J gene TRBJ2-7, with D perhaps TRBD1 (6 bases). Sample: PBMCs or T cells enriched from blood (not recorded which). CDR3 protein: CASSGSGDEQYF. In DNA, the CDR3 is TGTGCCAGCAGCGGTTCAGGGGATGAGCAGTACTTC. Full variable domain (remainder filled in from reference TRBV9 and TRBJ2-7): DSGVTQTPKHLITATGQRVTLRCSPRSGDLSVYWYQQSLDQGLQFLIQYYNGEERAKGNILERFSAQQFPDLHSELNLSSLELGDSALYFCASSGSGDEQYFGPGTRLTVT.